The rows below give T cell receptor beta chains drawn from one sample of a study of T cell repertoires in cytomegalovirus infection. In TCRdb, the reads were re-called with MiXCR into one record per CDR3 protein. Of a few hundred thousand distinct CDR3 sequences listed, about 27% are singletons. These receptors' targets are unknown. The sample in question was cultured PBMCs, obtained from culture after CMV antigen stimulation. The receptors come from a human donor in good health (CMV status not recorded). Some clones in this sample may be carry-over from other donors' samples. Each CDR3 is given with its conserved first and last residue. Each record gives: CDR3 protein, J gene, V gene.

CDR3 protein: CASSDGPAGAEFF
J gene: TRBJ2-1
V gene: TRBV6-4

CDR3 protein: CASISTATLNTEAFF
J gene: TRBJ1-1
V gene: TRBV7-2

CDR3 protein: CASSNQLYSNQPQHF
J gene: TRBJ1-5
V gene: TRBV6-1

CDR3 protein: CASSLSDRGLNYGYTF
J gene: TRBJ1-2
V gene: TRBV28

CDR3 protein: CASSLRSLTEAFF
J gene: TRBJ1-1
V gene: TRBV27

CDR3 protein: CASSPGGSTDTQYF
J gene: TRBJ2-3
V gene: TRBV7-6

CDR3 protein: CAWSNKGGSTEAFF
J gene: TRBJ1-1
V gene: TRBV30

CDR3 protein: CASSHGQANTEAFF
J gene: TRBJ1-1
V gene: TRBV7-8

CDR3 protein: CASSDWAGKNYGYTF
J gene: TRBJ1-2
V gene: TRBV7-4

CDR3 protein: CASSLGAGGWNEQFF
J gene: TRBJ2-1
V gene: TRBV11-2

CDR3 protein: CASSEKVGGTEAFF
J gene: TRBJ1-1
V gene: TRBV6-1

CDR3 protein: CATGTSGRNEQFF
J gene: TRBJ2-1
V gene: TRBV27

CDR3 protein: CASRDRDPLWYF
J gene: TRBJ2-7
V gene: TRBV12-3/TRBV12-4

CDR3 protein: CASSFDLQTQETQYF
J gene: TRBJ2-5
V gene: TRBV12-3/TRBV12-4

CDR3 protein: CASSYIATNEKLFF
J gene: TRBJ1-4
V gene: TRBV6-6

CDR3 protein: CASSIVATYNEQFF
J gene: TRBJ2-1
V gene: TRBV19

CDR3 protein: CASSFAGTVAEAFF
J gene: TRBJ1-1
V gene: TRBV28

CDR3 protein: CASRAQGGNGYTF
J gene: TRBJ1-2
V gene: TRBV11-2

CDR3 protein: CASSLWRGAPYEQYF
J gene: TRBJ2-7
V gene: TRBV13

CDR3 protein: CASSFTWTGSSYNEQFF
J gene: TRBJ2-1
V gene: TRBV11-2

CDR3 protein: CASSPHRLAGKETQYF
J gene: TRBJ2-5
V gene: TRBV7-2

CDR3 protein: CASSNQGNLPIPYEQYF
J gene: TRBJ2-7
V gene: TRBV7-8

CDR3 protein: CASSESRELLFYEQYF
J gene: TRBJ2-7
V gene: TRBV6-1

CDR3 protein: CASSSGRNQPQHF
J gene: TRBJ1-5
V gene: TRBV7-6

CDR3 protein: CATSDGQGGNYGYTF
J gene: TRBJ1-2
V gene: TRBV24-1

CDR3 protein: CASSSGARGTGELFF
J gene: TRBJ2-2
V gene: TRBV6-1

CDR3 protein: CASSLLTGGAQPQHF
J gene: TRBJ1-5
V gene: TRBV7-4

CDR3 protein: CASSPGRGTGGNSPLHF
J gene: TRBJ1-6
V gene: TRBV4-2

CDR3 protein: CASSSTDNYGYTF
J gene: TRBJ1-2
V gene: TRBV28

CDR3 protein: CASSFKRQYF
J gene: TRBJ2-3
V gene: TRBV12-3/TRBV12-4

CDR3 protein: CASSVVGSRVDTQYF
J gene: TRBJ2-3
V gene: TRBV9

CDR3 protein: CASSQAGQSNIQYF
J gene: TRBJ2-4
V gene: TRBV4-2

CDR3 protein: CASSRNLHQDRIADTQYF
J gene: TRBJ2-3
V gene: TRBV4-1

CDR3 protein: CASSISRGDRPTGELFF
J gene: TRBJ2-2
V gene: TRBV19

CDR3 protein: CASSPGTGRHTIYF
J gene: TRBJ1-3
V gene: TRBV6-1

CDR3 protein: CASSLVRASYEQYF
J gene: TRBJ2-7
V gene: TRBV5-1

CDR3 protein: CSAEKTASAQETQYF
J gene: TRBJ2-5
V gene: TRBV20-1

CDR3 protein: CASSIAREDTQYF
J gene: TRBJ2-3
V gene: TRBV19

CDR3 protein: CASSSNPRISGANVLTF
J gene: TRBJ2-6
V gene: TRBV7-2

CDR3 protein: CASSTYRGNTIYF
J gene: TRBJ1-3
V gene: TRBV11-2

CDR3 protein: CASSAGTGGNYEQYF
J gene: TRBJ2-7
V gene: TRBV25-1

CDR3 protein: CASSPGQGVRSNQPQHF
J gene: TRBJ1-5
V gene: TRBV6-1

CDR3 protein: CASSPGLAGAETQYF
J gene: TRBJ2-5
V gene: TRBV5-5

CDR3 protein: CASSAAGQYGYTF
J gene: TRBJ1-2
V gene: TRBV7-9

CDR3 protein: CASSREGGFSYNEQFF
J gene: TRBJ2-1
V gene: TRBV14

CDR3 protein: CASTLSVRVINEQFF
J gene: TRBJ2-1
V gene: TRBV6-5

CDR3 protein: CSASWGRGSPLHF
J gene: TRBJ1-6
V gene: TRBV20-1

CDR3 protein: CASSDMRDTQYF
J gene: TRBJ2-3
V gene: TRBV2

CDR3 protein: CASLAGASKLFF
J gene: TRBJ1-4
V gene: TRBV12-3/TRBV12-4

CDR3 protein: CSVEIGSHTEAFF
J gene: TRBJ1-1
V gene: TRBV29-1

CDR3 protein: CASSSPGGRRAFF
J gene: TRBJ1-1
V gene: TRBV7-9

CDR3 protein: CASSAGGGTGELFF
J gene: TRBJ2-2
V gene: TRBV25-1

CDR3 protein: CASSLSSGGVTDTQYF
J gene: TRBJ2-3
V gene: TRBV19

CDR3 protein: CASGFGGSYEQYF
J gene: TRBJ2-7
V gene: TRBV12-5

CDR3 protein: CASSGASGSYSYNEQFF
J gene: TRBJ2-1
V gene: TRBV4-2

CDR3 protein: CASSSARRALVTEAFF
J gene: TRBJ1-1
V gene: TRBV12-3/TRBV12-4

CDR3 protein: CATQGLADKTTYKNIQYF
J gene: TRBJ2-4
V gene: TRBV6-1

CDR3 protein: CASSPSPGSVTEAFF
J gene: TRBJ1-1
V gene: TRBV18

CDR3 protein: CASSLMINTEAFF
J gene: TRBJ1-1
V gene: TRBV7-9